Listed below are T cell receptor beta chains from one sample, sequenced in a study of cytomegalovirus exposure and HLA in healthy donors. Measured with immunoSEQ multiplex PCR; TCRdb has only the in-frame clones, and not every one. The data contain about 90,000 clones, over 60% of them singletons. Sequences were obtained from PBMCs. These receptors were obtained from a man aged 30-40 years in good health and CMV-seronegative. The CDR3 runs from the conserved cysteine through the conserved F or W. The D gene is left open where the match is weak. A row's size may be missing; if present it is once, few, many or a size class.

CDR3 | DNA | D | J | size | V
CASSSLLAGGHLPEQFF | TGCGCCAGCAGCTCGCTACTAGCGGGAGGACACCTTCCTGAGCAGTTCTTC | TRBD2 | TRBJ2-1 | NA | TRBV5-1
CASSRRVEGYQPQHF | TGTGCCAGCAGCCGTCGGGTGGAGGGATATCAGCCCCAGCATTTT | NA | TRBJ1-5 | few | TRBV7-2
CASRPQGSSTDTQYF | TGCGCCAGCAGGCCACAGGGATCTAGCACAGATACGCAGTATTTT | NA | TRBJ2-3 | NA | TRBV5-1
CASTLGQGNYGYTF | TGTGCCAGCACCCTGGGACAGGGAAACTATGGCTACACCTTC | TRBD1 | TRBJ1-2 | NA | TRBV13
CASSTRGSPLHF | TGTGCCAGCAGCACCAGAGGATCACCCCTCCACTTT | NA | TRBJ1-6 | NA | TRBV5-8
CASSLKRDNVEQYF | TGTGCCAGCAGCTTGAAACGGGACAATGTAGAGCAGTACTTC | NA | TRBJ2-7 | NA | TRBV7-2
CASSLRQGYSGNTIYF | TGTGCCAGCAGCCTAAGACAGGGATATTCTGGAAACACCATATATTTT | TRBD1 | TRBJ1-3 | NA | TRBV14
CASSLPSGSMDIQYF | TGTGCCAGCAGTTTACCAAGCGGGAGTATGGACATTCAGTACTTC | TRBD2 | TRBJ2-4 | NA | TRBV28
CASSLVRNEQFF | TGTGCCAGCAGCTTAGTCAGGAATGAGCAGTTCTTC | NA | TRBJ2-1 | NA | TRBV11-2
CASRDFFTGELFF | TGTGCCAGCAGGGACTTTTTCACCGGGGAGCTGTTTTTT | NA | TRBJ2-2 | few | TRBV27
CASSVEYRASSYNEQFF | TGTGCCAGCAGCGTAGAGTACAGGGCCAGCTCCTACAATGAGCAGTTCTTC | NA | TRBJ2-1 | NA | TRBV9
CASSLASRGTTPYEQYF | TGCGCCAGCAGCTTGGCCTCGCGCGGGACTACTCCCTACGAGCAGTACTTC | TRBD2 | TRBJ2-7 | NA | TRBV5-1
CASSPGGGPVQGQFF | TGTGCCAGCAGCCCAGGGGGTGGACCGGTACAGGGGCAGTTCTTC | TRBD1 | TRBJ2-1 | NA | TRBV6-6
CASSVDSSNQPQHF | TGTGCCAGCAGCGTAGACAGCAGCAATCAGCCCCAGCATTTT | NA | TRBJ1-5 | few | TRBV9
CASSVGAAGGTTGELFF | TGTGCCAGCAGCGTAGGCGCAGCGGGGGGAACCACCGGGGAGCTGTTTTTT | TRBD2 | TRBJ2-2 | NA | TRBV9
CASSLTGMNYGYTF | TGTGCCAGCAGCTTGACAGGGATGAACTATGGCTACACCTTC | NA | TRBJ1-2 | NA | TRBV5-4
CASSRTSGKEVEQFF | TGCGCCAGCAGCCGGACTAGCGGGAAAGAGGTTGAGCAGTTCTTC | TRBD2 | TRBJ2-1 | NA | TRBV4-1
CAIRMGQGQGGWTEAFF | TGTGCCATCAGGATGGGGCAGGGCCAGGGAGGTTGGACTGAAGCTTTCTTT | NA | TRBJ1-1 | NA | TRBV10-3
CASRSEGAPTGELFF | TGCGCCAGCAGATCAGAGGGGGCTCCCACCGGGGAGCTGTTTTTT | TRBD1 | TRBJ2-2 | NA | TRBV5-1
CASSPSGSRPYEQYF | TGTGCCAGTAGTCCTAGCGGGAGCCGTCCCTACGAGCAGTACTTC | TRBD2 | TRBJ2-7 | NA | TRBV19
CASGGQAYNEQFF | TGTGCCAGCGGGGGACAGGCTTACAATGAGCAGTTCTTC | TRBD1 | TRBJ2-1 | NA | TRBV2
CASSPVDGGQETQYF | TGTGCCAGCAGTCCCGTTGATGGCGGCCAAGAGACCCAGTACTTC | NA | TRBJ2-5 | NA | TRBV27
CASSIAMNTEAFF | TGTGCCAGTAGTATAGCCATGAACACTGAAGCTTTCTTT | NA | TRBJ1-1 | NA | TRBV19
CASSRGQAYSYEQYF | TGCGCCAGCAGCCGAGGACAGGCCTACTCCTACGAGCAGTACTTC | TRBD1 | TRBJ2-7 | NA | TRBV4-3
CASSRSGTSGNNEQFF | TGTGCCAGCAGTCGATCCGGGACTAGCGGGAACAATGAGCAGTTCTTC | TRBD2 | TRBJ2-1 | once | TRBV27
CASSEAGQGDRYEQYF | TGTGCCAGCAGTGAAGCGGGGCAGGGGGATAGGTACGAGCAGTACTTC | TRBD1 | TRBJ2-7 | NA | TRBV2
CASSPDREYGYTF | TGTGCCAGCAGCCCGGACAGGGAATATGGCTACACCTTC | TRBD1 | TRBJ1-2 | few | TRBV27
CAWSRTSVYNYEQYF | TGTGCCTGGAGTCGGACTAGCGTGTATAATTACGAGCAGTACTTC | TRBD2 | TRBJ2-7 | NA | TRBV30
CASSVFGGTIETQYF | TGTGCCAGCAGCGTCTTTGGGGGGACCATAGAGACCCAGTACTTC | NA | TRBJ2-5 | NA | TRBV9
CASSPGTTYEQYF | TGTGCCAGCAGTCCCGGGACAACCTACGAGCAGTACTTC | NA | TRBJ2-7 | NA | TRBV6-5
CASSLGLAGGPDTQYF | TGTGCCAGCAGCCTAGGCCTAGCGGGGGGGCCAGATACGCAGTATTTT | TRBD2 | TRBJ2-3 | few | TRBV5-4
CASSFIGGETQYF | TGTGCCAGCAGCTTTATTGGCGGGGAGACCCAGTACTTC | NA | TRBJ2-5 | NA | TRBV7-2
CAWARGTSTEAFF | TGTGCCTGGGCACGGGGAACCTCCACTGAAGCTTTCTTT | NA | TRBJ1-1 | NA | TRBV30
CASSLVVGAGMTYEQYF | TGTGCCAGCAGCTTAGTGGTAGGGGCAGGAATGACCTACGAGCAGTACTTC | NA | TRBJ2-7 | NA | TRBV7-6
CSSSLFGGAADSYNSPLHF | TGTTCCAGCAGCTTATTTGGTGGGGCTGCAGACTCCTATAATTCACCCCTCCACTTT | NA | TRBJ1-6 | NA | TRBV7-9
CASSFGSNTEAFF | TGTGCCAGCAGCTTTGGGAGCAACACTGAAGCTTTCTTT | NA | TRBJ1-1 | once | TRBV7-9
CASSLAQGGGWNEQFF | TGCGCCAGCAGCTTGGCCCAGGGGGGAGGTTGGAATGAGCAGTTCTTC | NA | TRBJ2-1 | NA | TRBV5-1
CAWRTFGGIRDTQYF | TGTGCCTGGAGGACCTTTGGCGGGATACGAGATACGCAGTATTTT | NA | TRBJ2-3 | NA | TRBV30
CAISPLTGRLDNEQFF | TGTGCCATCAGTCCTCTTACAGGGCGACTGGACAATGAGCAGTTCTTC | NA | TRBJ2-1 | NA | TRBV10-3
CASSFQRGQANVLTF | TGTGCCAGCAGCTTCCAAAGGGGTCAGGCCAACGTCCTGACTTTC | NA | TRBJ2-6 | NA | TRBV7-2
CASSTVAGDQLGQYF | TGTGCCAGTAGTACTGTTGCAGGGGACCAGCTGGGGCAGTACTTC | NA | TRBJ2-5 | NA | TRBV19
CASSPLQGSAEQYF | TGTGCCAGCAGCCCATTACAGGGATCAGCCGAGCAGTACTTC | NA | TRBJ2-7 | NA | TRBV9
CASSQGGGRAGSPLHF | TGCGCCAGCAGCCAAGGAGGGGGCAGGGCTGGATCACCCCTCCACTTT | TRBD1 | TRBJ1-6 | NA | TRBV4-3
CASSQRGQGVTYNEQFF | TGCGCCAGCAGCCAAAGGGGACAGGGGGTCACCTACAATGAGCAGTTCTTC | TRBD1 | TRBJ2-1 | NA | TRBV4-3
CASSGQGAEAFF | TGTGCCAGCAGTGGACAGGGAGCTGAAGCTTTCTTT | TRBD1 | TRBJ1-1 | NA | TRBV28
CARKNSTNTEAFF | TGTGCCAGGAAGAACTCCACGAACACTGAAGCTTTCTTT | NA | TRBJ1-1 | NA | TRBV2
CASRPTGNWGEQYF | TGTGCCAGCAGGCCAACAGGGAATTGGGGCGAGCAGTACTTC | NA | TRBJ2-7 | NA | TRBV5-6
CASSGQGNSYNEQFF | TGTGCCAGCAGTGGACAGGGAAACTCCTACAATGAGCAGTTCTTC | TRBD1 | TRBJ2-1 | once | TRBV9
CASSLQGDTAFF | TGTGCCAGCAGCTTGCAAGGGGACACAGCTTTCTTT | NA | TRBJ1-1 | NA | TRBV5-5
CASSVGAGDQPQHF | TGTGCCAGCAGCGTAGGGGCAGGGGATCAGCCCCAGCATTTT | NA | TRBJ1-5 | NA | TRBV9